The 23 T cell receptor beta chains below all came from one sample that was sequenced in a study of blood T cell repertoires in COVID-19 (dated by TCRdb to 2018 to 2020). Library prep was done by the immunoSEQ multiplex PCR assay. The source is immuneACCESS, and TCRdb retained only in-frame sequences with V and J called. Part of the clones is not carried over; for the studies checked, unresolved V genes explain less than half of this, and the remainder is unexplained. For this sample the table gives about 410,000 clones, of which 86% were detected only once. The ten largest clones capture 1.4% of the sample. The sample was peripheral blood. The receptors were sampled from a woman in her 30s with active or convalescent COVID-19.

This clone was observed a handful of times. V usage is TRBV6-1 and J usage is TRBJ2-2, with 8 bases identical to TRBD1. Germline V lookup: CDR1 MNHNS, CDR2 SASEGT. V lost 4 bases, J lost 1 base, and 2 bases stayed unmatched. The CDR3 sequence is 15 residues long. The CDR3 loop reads CASSGQGKNTGELFF. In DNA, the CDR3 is TGTGCCAGCAGTGGACAGGGGAAGAACACCGGGGAGCTGTTTTTT.

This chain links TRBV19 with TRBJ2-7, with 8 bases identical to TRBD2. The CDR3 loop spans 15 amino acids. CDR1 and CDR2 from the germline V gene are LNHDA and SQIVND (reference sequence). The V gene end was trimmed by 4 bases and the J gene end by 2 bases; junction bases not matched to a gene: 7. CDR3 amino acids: CASSRLAGRAYEQYF. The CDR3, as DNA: TGTGCCAGTAGTAGATTAGCGGGGCGAGCCTACGAGCAGTACTTC.

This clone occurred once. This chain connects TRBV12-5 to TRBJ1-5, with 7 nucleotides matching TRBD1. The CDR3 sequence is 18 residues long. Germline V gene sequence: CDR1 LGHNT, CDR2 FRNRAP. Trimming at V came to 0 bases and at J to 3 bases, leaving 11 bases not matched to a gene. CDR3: CASGLVSYGTVNNQPQHF. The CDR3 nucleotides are TGTGCTAGTGGTTTGGTATCCTACGGGACAGTCAACAATCAGCCCCAGCATTTT. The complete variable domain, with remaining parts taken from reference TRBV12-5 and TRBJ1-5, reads DARVTQTPRHKVTEMGQEVTMRCQPILGHNTVFWYRQTMMQGLELLAYFRNRAPLDDSGMPKDRFSAEMPDATLATLKIQPSEPRDSAVYFCASGLVSYGTVNNQPQHFGDGTRLSIL.

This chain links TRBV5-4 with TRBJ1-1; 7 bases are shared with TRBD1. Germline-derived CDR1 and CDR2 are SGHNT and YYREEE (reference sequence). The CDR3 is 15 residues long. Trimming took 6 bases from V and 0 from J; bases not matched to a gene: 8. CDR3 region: CASTTPGTVNTEAFF. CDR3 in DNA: TGTGCCAGCACCACTCCCGGGACAGTGAACACTGAAGCTTTCTTT.

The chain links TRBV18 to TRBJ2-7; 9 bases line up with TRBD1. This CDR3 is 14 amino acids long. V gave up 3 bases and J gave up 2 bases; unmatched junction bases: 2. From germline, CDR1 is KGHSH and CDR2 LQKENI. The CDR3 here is CASSPDRGTYEQYF. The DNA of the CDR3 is TGTGCCAGCTCACCGGACAGGGGTACCTACGAGCAGTACTTC.

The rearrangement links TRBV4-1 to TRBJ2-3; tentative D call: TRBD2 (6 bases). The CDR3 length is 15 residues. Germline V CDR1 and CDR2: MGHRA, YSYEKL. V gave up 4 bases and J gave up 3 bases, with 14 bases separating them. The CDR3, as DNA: TGCGCCAGCAGCCCCCCCCTTGCGGGGACAGATACGCAGTATTTT. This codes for CASSPPLAGTDTQYF.

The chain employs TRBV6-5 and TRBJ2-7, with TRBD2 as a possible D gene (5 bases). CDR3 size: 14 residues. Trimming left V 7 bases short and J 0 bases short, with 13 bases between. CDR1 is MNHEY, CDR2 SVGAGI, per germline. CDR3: CASTVPGFSYEQYF. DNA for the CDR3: TGTGCCAGCACAGTCCCGGGGTTCTCCTACGAGCAGTACTTC.

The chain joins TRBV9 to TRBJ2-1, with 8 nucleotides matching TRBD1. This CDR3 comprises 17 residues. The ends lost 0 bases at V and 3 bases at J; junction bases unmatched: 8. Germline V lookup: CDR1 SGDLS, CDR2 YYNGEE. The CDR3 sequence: CASSVEKFGTGYNEQFF. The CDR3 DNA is TGTGCCAGCAGCGTAGAAAAATTCGGGACAGGCTACAATGAGCAGTTCTTC.

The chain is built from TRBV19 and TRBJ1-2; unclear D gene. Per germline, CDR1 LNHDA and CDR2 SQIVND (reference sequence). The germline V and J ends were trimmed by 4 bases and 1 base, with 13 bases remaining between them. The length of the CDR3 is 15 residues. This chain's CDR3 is CASSTAPGDNYGYTF. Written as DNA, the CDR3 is TGTGCCAGTAGTACCGCTCCCGGGGATAACTATGGCTACACCTTC.

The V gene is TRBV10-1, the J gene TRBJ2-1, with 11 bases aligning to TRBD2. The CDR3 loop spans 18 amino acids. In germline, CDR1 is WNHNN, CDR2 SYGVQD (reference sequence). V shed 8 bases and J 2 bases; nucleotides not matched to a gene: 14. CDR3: CASSKLAGAGSPYNEQFF. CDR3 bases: TGCGCCAGCTCAAAACTAGCGGGAGCGGGGTCTCCCTACAATGAGCAGTTCTTC.

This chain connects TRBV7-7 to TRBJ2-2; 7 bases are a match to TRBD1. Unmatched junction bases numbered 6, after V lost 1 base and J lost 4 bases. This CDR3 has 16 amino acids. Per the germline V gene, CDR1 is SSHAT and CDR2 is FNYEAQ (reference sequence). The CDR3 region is CASSLGAGGSTGELFF. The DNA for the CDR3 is TGTGCCAGCAGCTTAGGGGCAGGGGGAAGCACCGGGGAGCTGTTTTTT.

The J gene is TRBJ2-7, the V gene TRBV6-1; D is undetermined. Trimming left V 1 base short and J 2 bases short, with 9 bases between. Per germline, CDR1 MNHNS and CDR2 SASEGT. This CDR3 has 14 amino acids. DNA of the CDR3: TGTGCCAGCAGTGAAGTACTGAGTACCTACGAGCAGTACTTC. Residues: CASSEVLSTYEQYF.

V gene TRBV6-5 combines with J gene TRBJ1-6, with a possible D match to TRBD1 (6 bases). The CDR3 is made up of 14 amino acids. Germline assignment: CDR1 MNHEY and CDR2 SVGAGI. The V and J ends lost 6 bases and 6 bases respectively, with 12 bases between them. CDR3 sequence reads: CASRSGTTNSPLHF. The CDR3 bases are TGTGCCAGCAGGTCCGGGACAACTAATTCACCCCTCCACTTT.

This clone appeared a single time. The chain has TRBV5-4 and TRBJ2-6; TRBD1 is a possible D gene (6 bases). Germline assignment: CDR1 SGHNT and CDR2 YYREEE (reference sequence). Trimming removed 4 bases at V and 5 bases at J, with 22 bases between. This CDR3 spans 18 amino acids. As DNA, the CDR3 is TGTGCCAGCAGCCGACAGGTCACGCCTTCGCATAGGGCCAACGTCCTGACTTTC. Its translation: CASSRQVTPSHRANVLTF.

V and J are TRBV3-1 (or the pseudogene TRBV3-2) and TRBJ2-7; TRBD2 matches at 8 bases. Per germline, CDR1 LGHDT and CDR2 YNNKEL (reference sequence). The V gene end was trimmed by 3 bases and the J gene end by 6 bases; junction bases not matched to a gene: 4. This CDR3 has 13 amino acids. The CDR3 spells CASSHGLAGEQYF. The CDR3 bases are TGTGCCAGCAGCCACGGACTAGCTGGCGAGCAGTACTTC.

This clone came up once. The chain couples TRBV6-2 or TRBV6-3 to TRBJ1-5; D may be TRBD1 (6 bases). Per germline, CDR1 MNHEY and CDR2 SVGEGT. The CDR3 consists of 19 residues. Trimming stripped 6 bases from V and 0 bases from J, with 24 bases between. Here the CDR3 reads CASSRPPWAVDSSNQPQHF. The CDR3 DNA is TGTGCCAGCAGCCGCCCTCCCTGGGCGGTGGACAGTAGCAATCAGCCCCAGCATTTT.

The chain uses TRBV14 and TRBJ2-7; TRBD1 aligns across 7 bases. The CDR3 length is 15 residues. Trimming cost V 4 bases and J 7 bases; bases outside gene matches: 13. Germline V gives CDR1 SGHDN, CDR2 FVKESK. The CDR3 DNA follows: TGTGCCAGCAGCCGCACGGACAGGTCTAGAGAGGAGCAGTACTTC. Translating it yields CASSRTDRSREEQYF.

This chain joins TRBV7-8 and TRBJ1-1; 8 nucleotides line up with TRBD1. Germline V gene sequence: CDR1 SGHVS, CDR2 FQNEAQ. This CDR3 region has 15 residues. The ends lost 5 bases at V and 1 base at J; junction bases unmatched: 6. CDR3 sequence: CASSHWTGTNTEAFF. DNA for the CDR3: TGTGCCAGCAGCCATTGGACAGGGACGAACACTGAAGCTTTCTTT. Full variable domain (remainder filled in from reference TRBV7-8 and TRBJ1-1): GAGVSQSPRYKVAKRGQDVALRCDPISGHVSLFWYQQALGQGPEFLTYFQNEAQLDKSGLPSDRFFAERPEGSVSTLKIQRTQQEDSAVYLCASSHWTGTNTEAFFGQGTRLTVV.

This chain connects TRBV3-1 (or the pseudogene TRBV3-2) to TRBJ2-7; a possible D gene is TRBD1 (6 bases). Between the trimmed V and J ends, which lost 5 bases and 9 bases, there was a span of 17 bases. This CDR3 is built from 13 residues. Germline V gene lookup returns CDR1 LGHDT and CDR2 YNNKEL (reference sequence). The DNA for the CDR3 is TGTGCCAGCAGCACAGGGCAGGGGACGGCGCAGTACTTC. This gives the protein CASSTGQGTAQYF.

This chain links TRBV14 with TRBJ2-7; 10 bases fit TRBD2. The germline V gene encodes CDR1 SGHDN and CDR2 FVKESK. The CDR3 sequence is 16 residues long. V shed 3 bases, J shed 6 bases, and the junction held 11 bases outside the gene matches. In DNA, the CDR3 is TGTGCCAGCAGCCAGGAAGATGTAGCGGGGGGTGCCGAGCAGTACTTC. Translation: CASSQEDVAGGAEQYF.

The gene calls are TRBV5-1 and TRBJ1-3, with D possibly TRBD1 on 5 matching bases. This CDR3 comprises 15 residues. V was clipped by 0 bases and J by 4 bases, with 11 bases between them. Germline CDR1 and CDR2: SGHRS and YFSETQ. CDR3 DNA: TGCGCCAGCAGCTTGGATCAGGGTTCGGGAAACACCATATATTTT. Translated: CASSLDQGSGNTIYF.

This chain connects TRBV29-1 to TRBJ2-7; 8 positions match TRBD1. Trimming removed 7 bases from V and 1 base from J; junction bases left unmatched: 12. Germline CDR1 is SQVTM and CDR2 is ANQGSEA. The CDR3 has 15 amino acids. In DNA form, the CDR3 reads TGCAGCGCAAAGGGTGGACAGGGTGGATCCTACGAGCAGTACTTC. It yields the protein CSAKGGQGGSYEQYF.

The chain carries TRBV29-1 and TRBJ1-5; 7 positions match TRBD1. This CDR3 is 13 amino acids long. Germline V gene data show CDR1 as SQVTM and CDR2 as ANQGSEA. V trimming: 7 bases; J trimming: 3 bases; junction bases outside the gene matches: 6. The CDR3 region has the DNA TGCAGCGCCACGACAGGGTTCAATCAGCCCCAGCATTTT. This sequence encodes CSATTGFNQPQHF.